This T cell receptor (beta chain) was captured by sequencing in a study of graft-versus-host responses after intestinal transplantation. Study-level points and caveats: There were GvH clones found in recipient marrow, and some of them appeared first in ileum or blood.

To note about this clone: Antigen unknown.

Produced via immunoSEQ multiplex PCR; TCRdb's table is partial and in-frame only. Of some 120,000 clones in the sample, more than 90% were seen once. V lost 2 bases to trimming and J lost 4 bases, with 20 bases between them. The CDR3 loop spans 17 amino acids. Looked up from germline, CDR1 is SEHNR and CDR2 is FQNEAQ (reference sequence). This chain links TRBV7-9 with TRBJ1-1; no firm D call. The receptor's source is a human donor who received an intestinal transplant. This specimen was unstimulated CD4+ T cells sorted from spleen or lymph node cells, taken before intestinal transplant. This chain's CDR3 is CASSLIVLQSFPTEAFF. The CDR3 DNA reads as TGTGCCAGCAGCTTAATCGTCCTCCAAAGCTTCCCCACTGAAGCTTTCTTT. The full variable domain, completed using reference TRBV7-9 and TRBJ1-1, is DTGVSQNPRHKITKRGQNVTFRCDPISEHNRLYWYRQTLGQGPEFLTYFQNEAQLEKSRLLSDRFSAERPKGSFSTLEIQRTEQGDSAMYLCASSLIVLQSFPTEAFFGQGTRLTVV.